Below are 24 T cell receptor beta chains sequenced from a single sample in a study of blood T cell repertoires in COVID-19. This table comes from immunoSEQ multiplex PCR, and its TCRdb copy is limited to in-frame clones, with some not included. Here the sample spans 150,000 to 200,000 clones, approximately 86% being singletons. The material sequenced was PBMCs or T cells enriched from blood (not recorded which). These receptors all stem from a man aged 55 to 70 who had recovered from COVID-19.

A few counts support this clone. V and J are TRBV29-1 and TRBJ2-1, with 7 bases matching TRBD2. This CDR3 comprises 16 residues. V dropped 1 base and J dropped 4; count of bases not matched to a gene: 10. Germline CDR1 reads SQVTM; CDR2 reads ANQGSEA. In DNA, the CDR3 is TGCAGCGTTGAAGCTGGGGGGGAACAATTGTACAATGAGCAGTTCTTC. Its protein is CSVEAGGEQLYNEQFF.

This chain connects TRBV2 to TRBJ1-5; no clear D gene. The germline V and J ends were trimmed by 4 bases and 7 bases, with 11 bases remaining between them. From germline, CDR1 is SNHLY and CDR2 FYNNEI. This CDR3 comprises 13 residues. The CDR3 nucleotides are TGTGCCAGCAGTGCGGGTGAGAACCAGCCCCAGCATTTT. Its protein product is CASSAGENQPQHF.

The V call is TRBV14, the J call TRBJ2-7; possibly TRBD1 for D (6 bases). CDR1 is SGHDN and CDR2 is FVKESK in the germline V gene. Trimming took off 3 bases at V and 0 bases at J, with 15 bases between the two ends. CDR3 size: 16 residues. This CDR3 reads CASSHAGTRSSYEQYF. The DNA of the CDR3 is TGTGCCAGCAGCCATGCCGGGACAAGGAGCTCCTACGAGCAGTACTTC.

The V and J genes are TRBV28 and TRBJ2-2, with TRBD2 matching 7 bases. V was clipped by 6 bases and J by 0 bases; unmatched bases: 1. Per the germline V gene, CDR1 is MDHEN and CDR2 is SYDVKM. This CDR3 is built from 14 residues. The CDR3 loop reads CASRGGTNTGELFF. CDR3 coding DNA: TGTGCCAGCAGGGGGGGGACGAACACCGGGGAGCTGTTTTTT.

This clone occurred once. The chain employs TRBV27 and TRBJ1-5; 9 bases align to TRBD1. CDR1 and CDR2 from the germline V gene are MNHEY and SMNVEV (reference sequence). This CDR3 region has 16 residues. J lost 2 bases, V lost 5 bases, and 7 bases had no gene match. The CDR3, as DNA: TGTGCCAGCAGTGAAGGGACAGGGCTAGGCAATCAGCCCCAGCATTTT. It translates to CASSEGTGLGNQPQHF.

CDR3: CASSSPRGGGGATTQYF. The CDR3 nucleotides are TGTGCCAGCAGCTCACCCCGCGGCGGGGGAGGGGCTACTACGCAGTATTTT. V is TRBV7-2 and J is TRBJ2-3; the match to TRBD2 covers 7 bases. Looked up from germline, CDR1 is SGHTA and CDR2 is FQGNSA. The CDR3 consists of 17 residues. J was trimmed by 8 bases and V by 4 bases; bases with no gene match: 18. The full variable domain, completed using reference TRBV7-2 and TRBJ2-3, is GAGVSQSPSNKVTEKGKDVELRCDPISGHTALYWYRQSLGQGLEFLIYFQGNSAPDKSGLPSDRFSAERTGGSVSTLTIQRTQQEDSAVYLCASSSPRGGGGATTQYFGPGTRLTVL.

The CDR3 loop reads CASSQSAIGNTIYF. The CDR3 nucleotides are TGCGCCAGCAGTCAATCGGCAATTGGAAACACCATATATTTT. V usage is TRBV23-1 and J usage is TRBJ1-3; D gene ambiguous. TRBV23-1 is known as an ORF, though its function is uncertain. The CDR3 consists of 14 residues. V shed 0 bases and J shed 3 bases, with 6 bases lying between them.

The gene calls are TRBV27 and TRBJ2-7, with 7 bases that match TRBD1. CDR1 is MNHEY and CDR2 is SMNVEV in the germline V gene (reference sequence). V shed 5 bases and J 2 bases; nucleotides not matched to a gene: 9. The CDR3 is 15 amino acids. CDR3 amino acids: CASSPQTGLTYEQYF. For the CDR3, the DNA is TGTGCCAGCAGTCCCCAGACAGGGTTAACCTACGAGCAGTACTTC.

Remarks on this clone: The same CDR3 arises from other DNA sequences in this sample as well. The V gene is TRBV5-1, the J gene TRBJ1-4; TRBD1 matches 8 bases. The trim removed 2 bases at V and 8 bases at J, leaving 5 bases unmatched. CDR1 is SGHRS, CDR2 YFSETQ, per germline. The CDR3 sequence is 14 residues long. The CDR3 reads CASSFQGAGEKLFF. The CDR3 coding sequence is TGCGCCAGCAGCTTCCAGGGGGCAGGGGAAAAACTGTTTTTT.

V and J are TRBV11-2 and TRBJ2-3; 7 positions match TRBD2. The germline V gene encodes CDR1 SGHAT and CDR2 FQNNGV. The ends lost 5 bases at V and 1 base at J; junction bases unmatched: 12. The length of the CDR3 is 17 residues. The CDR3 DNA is TGTGCCAGCAGCCCCTCCCGGCGGGGGACCGGCACAGATACGCAGTATTTT. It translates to CASSPSRRGTGTDTQYF. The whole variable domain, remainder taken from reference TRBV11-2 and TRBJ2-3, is EAGVAQSPRYKIIEKRQSVAFWCNPISGHATLYWYQQILGQGPKLLIQFQNNGVVDDSQLPKDRFSAERLKGVDSTLKIQPAKLEDSAVYLCASSPSRRGTGTDTQYFGPGTRLTVL.

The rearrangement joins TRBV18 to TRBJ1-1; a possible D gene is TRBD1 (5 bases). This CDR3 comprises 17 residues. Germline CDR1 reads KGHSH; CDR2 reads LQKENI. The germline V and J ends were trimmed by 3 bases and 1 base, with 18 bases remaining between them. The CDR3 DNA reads TGTGCCAGCTCACCCCTCCGGGGGTGGGTCCAGAACACTGAAGCTTTCTTT. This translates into CASSPLRGWVQNTEAFF.

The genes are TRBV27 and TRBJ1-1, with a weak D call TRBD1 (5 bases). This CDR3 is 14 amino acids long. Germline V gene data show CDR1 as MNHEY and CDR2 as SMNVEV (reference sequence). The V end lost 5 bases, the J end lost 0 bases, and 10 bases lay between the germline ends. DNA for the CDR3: TGTGCCAGCAGTATGGACACAGTGAACACTGAAGCTTTCTTT. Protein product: CASSMDTVNTEAFF.

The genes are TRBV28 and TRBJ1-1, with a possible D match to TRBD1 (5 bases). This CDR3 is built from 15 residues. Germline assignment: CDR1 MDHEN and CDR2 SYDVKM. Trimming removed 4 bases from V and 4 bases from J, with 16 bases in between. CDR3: CASSSQGTLSTEAFF. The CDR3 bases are TGTGCCAGCAGTTCTCAGGGAACCCTCTCCACTGAAGCTTTCTTT. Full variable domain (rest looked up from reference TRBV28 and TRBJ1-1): DVKVTQSSRYLVKRTGEKVFLECVQDMDHENMFWYRQDPGLGLRLIYFSYDVKMKEKGDIPEGYSVSREKKERFSLILESASTNQTSMYLCASSSQGTLSTEAFFGQGTRLTVV.

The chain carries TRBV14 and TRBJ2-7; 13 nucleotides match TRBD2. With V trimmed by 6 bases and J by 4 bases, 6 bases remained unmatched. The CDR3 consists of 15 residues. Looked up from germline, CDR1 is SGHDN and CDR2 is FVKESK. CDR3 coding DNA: TGTGCCAGCAGGGCCGGGACTAGCGGGATTTACGAGCAGTACTTC. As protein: CASRAGTSGIYEQYF. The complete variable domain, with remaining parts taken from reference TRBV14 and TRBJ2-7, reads EAGVTQFPSHSVIEKGQTVTLRCDPISGHDNLYWYRRVMGKEIKFLLHFVKESKQDESGMPNNRFLAERTGGTYSTLKVQPAELEDSGVYFCASRAGTSGIYEQYFGPGTRLTVT.

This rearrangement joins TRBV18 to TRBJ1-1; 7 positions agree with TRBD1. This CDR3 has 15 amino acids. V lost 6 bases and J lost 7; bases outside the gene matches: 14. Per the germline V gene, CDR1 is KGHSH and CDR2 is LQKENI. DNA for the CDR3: TGTGCCAGCTCCCCCCGCCGAGGGGGCGAGGGTGAAGCTTTCTTT. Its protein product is CASSPRRGGEGEAFF. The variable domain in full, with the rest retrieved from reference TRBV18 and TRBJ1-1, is NAGVMQNPRHLVRRRGQEARLRCSPMKGHSHVYWYRQLPEEGLKFMVYLQKENIIDESGMPKERFSAEFPKEGPSILRIQQVVRGDSAAYFCASSPRRGGEGEAFFGQGTRLTVV.

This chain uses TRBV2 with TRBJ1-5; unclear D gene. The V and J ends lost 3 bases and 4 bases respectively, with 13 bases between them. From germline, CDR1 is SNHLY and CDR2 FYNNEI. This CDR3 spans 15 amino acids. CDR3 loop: CASSDGGHGNQPQHF. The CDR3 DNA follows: TGTGCCAGCAGTGATGGTGGCCACGGGAATCAGCCCCAGCATTTT.

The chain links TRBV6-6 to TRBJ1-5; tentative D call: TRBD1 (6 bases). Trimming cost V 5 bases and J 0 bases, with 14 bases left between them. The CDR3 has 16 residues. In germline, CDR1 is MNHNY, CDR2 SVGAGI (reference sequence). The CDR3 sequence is CASSPTQGNSNQPQHF. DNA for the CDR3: TGTGCCAGCAGTCCAACTCAGGGGAATAGCAATCAGCCCCAGCATTTT.

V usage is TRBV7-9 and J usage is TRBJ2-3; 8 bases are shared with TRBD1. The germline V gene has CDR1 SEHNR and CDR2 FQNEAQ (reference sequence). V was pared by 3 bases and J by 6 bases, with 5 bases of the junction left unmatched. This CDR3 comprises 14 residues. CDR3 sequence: CASSFQGAQDTQYF. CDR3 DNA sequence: TGTGCCAGCAGCTTCCAGGGGGCGCAGGATACGCAGTATTTT. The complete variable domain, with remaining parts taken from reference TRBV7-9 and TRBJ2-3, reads DTGVSQNPRHKITKRGQNVTFRCDPISEHNRLYWYRQTLGQGPEFLTYFQNEAQLEKSRLLSDRFSAERPKGSFSTLEIQRTEQGDSAMYLCASSFQGAQDTQYFGPGTRLTVL.

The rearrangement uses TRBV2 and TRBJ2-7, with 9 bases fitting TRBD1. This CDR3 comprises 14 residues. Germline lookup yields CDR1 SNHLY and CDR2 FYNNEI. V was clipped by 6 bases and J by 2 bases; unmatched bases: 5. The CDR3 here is CASRATGGAYEQYF. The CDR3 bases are TGTGCCAGCAGGGCGACAGGGGGAGCCTACGAGCAGTACTTC. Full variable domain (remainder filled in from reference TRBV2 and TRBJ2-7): EPEVTQTPSHQVTQMGQEVILRCVPISNHLYFYWYRQILGQKVEFLVSFYNNEISEKSEIFDDQFSVERPDGSNFTLKIRSTKLEDSAMYFCASRATGGAYEQYFGPGTRLTVT.

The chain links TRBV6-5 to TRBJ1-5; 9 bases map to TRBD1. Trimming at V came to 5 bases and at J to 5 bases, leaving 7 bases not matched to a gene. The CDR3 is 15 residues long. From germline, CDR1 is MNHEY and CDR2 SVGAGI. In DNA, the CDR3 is TGTGCCAGCAGTAAGGGTGACAGGGGGGATCAGCCCCAGCATTTT. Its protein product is CASSKGDRGDQPQHF.

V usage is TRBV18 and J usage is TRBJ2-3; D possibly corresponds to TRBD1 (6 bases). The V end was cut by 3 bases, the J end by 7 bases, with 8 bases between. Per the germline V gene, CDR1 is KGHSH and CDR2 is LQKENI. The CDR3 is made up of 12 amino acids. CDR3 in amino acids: CASSPGDNTQYF. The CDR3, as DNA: TGTGCCAGCTCACCCGGGGACAATACGCAGTATTTT.

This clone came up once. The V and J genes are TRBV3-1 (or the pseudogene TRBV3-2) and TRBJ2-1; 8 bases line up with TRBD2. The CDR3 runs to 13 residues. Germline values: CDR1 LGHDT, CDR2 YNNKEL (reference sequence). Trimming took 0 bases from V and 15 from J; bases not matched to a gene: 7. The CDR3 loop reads CASSQDRDREGFF. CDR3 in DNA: TGTGCCAGCAGCCAAGACCGGGATCGGGAGGGGTTCTTC.

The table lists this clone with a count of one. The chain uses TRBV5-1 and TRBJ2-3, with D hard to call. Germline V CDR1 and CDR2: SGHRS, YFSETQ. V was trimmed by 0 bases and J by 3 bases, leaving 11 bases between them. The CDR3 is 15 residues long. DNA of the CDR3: TGCGCCAGCAGCTTGGCCTTGATCGGTACAGATACGCAGTATTTT. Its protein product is CASSLALIGTDTQYF.

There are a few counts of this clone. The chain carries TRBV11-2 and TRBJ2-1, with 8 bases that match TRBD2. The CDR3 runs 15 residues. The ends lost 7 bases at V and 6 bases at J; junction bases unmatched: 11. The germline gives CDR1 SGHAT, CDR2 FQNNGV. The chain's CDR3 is CASTSWSGSSNEQFF. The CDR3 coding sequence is TGTGCCAGCACCTCCTGGAGCGGGAGTTCCAATGAGCAGTTCTTC.